This is a list of T cell receptor beta chains from one sample in a study of cytomegalovirus exposure and HLA in healthy donors. Only in-frame clones appear in the TCRdb table, and some are missing; sequencing was by immunoSEQ multiplex PCR. The sample shows tens of thousands of clones, around 94% of them seen only once. The sample taken for sequencing was PBMCs. The receptors here all came from a woman under 30 in good health and CMV-seropositive. The CDR3 runs from the conserved cysteine through the conserved F or W. A D gene is named only where the DNA matches it firmly. Not every row has a clone size; where given, it reads once, few, many or a size class.

J gene	D gene	V gene	clone size	CDR3 DNA	CDR3 protein
TRBJ2-7	TRBD1	TRBV18	-	TGTGCCAGCTCACCACCTGTATTGGGGACAGGTACCACCTACGAGCAGTACTTC	CASSPPVLGTGTTYEQYF
TRBJ2-1	TRBD1	TRBV27	-	TGTGCCAGCAGTTTGGGACAGGGTCTCTACAATGAGCAGTTCTTC	CASSLGQGLYNEQFF
TRBJ1-5	-	TRBV2	-	TGTGCCAGCACGGCGGGACTCAATCAGCCCCAGCATTTT	CASTAGLNQPQHF
TRBJ2-7	TRBD1	TRBV6-6	-	TGTGCCAGCAGTTACGCCGGACAGGGAAGATACGAGCAGTACTTC	CASSYAGQGRYEQYF
TRBJ1-2	-	TRBV6-5	once	TGTGCCAGCAGTTACCTAGGCGGGCTTGGGTATGGCTACACCTTC	CASSYLGGLGYGYTF
TRBJ1-6	TRBD1	TRBV18	-	TGTGCCAGCTCCCTCGACAGGGGGAATTCACCCCTCCACTTT	CASSLDRGNSPLHF
TRBJ2-1	-	TRBV30	-	TGTGCCTGGAGGGCACACTGGGGACTTTACAATGAGCAGTTCTTC	CAWRAHWGLYNEQFF
TRBJ2-7	-	TRBV30	-	TGTGCCTGGAGTGTACTAGAAAGAGCCTACGAGCAGTACTTC	CAWSVLERAYEQYF
TRBJ2-1	-	TRBV27	-	TGTGCCAGCAGTTTATCGACTGCGGGGTCAAGGGATGAGCAGTTCTTC	CASSLSTAGSRDEQFF
TRBJ2-5	TRBD1	TRBV5-1	-	TGCGCCAGCAGCAACGGACAGGGGGCGGAGACCCAGTACTTC	CASSNGQGAETQYF
TRBJ2-1	-	TRBV15	-	TGTGCCACCAGCAGTTCCGTATTCTGGGCGATCAATGAGCAGTTCTTC	CATSSSVFWAINEQFF
TRBJ1-4	TRBD1	TRBV15	-	TGTGCCACCAGCAGAGGTTTGGGACAGCTTAATGAAAAACTGTTTTTT	CATSRGLGQLNEKLFF
TRBJ1-1	TRBD1	TRBV9	once	TGTGCCAGCAGCTTACTGGGACAGAGAAACACTGAAGCTTTCTTT	CASSLLGQRNTEAFF
TRBJ1-1	-	TRBV11-3	once	TGTGCCAGCAGCTTAGGAGACACTGAAGCTTTCTTT	CASSLGDTEAFF
TRBJ1-5	-	TRBV28	-	TGTGCCAGCAGTTTGGGGAAGTACAGGCTTAATCAGCCCCAGCATTTT	CASSLGKYRLNQPQHF
TRBJ2-1	TRBD2	TRBV11-2	-	TGTGCCAGCAGGACTAGAATAAAAAGCGGGAGGCCCTACAATGAGCAGTTCTTC	CASRTRIKSGRPYNEQFF
TRBJ1-4	-	TRBV19	-	TGTGCCAGTAGTATTGCGGGGGTCGGTGAAAAACTGTTTTTT	CASSIAGVGEKLFF
TRBJ2-6	-	TRBV5-1	-	TGCGCCAGCAGCTTGACAGGGTCCCTCTCTGGGGCCAACGTCCTGACTTTC	CASSLTGSLSGANVLTF
TRBJ2-5	TRBD2	TRBV5-1	-	TGCGCCAGCAGAACTTCCCCCGCGGGGGTGGTAGAGACCCAGTACTTC	CASRTSPAGVVETQYF
TRBJ2-2	-	TRBV9	-	TGTGCCAGCAGCGAGGCCCCTAGGGGTATATCGAACACCGGGGAGCTGTTTTTT	CASSEAPRGISNTGELFF
TRBJ1-2	-	TRBV4-1	-	TGCGCCAGCAGCCAAGAGAGAGGTGGGAACAGGCTCTATGGCTACACCTTC	CASSQERGGNRLYGYTF
TRBJ2-1	TRBD2	TRBV4-1	once	TGCGCCAGCAGCCGGCGACTAGCGGAAGACAATGAGCAGTTCTTC	CASSRRLAEDNEQFF
TRBJ2-5	-	TRBV4-3	-	TGCGCCAGCAGCCAAGGCCTCGGGGTGGGGGAGACCCAGTACTTC	CASSQGLGVGETQYF
TRBJ2-3	TRBD2	TRBV6-4	-	TGTGCCAGCAGTGTGTTGGGACTAGCGGGAGATACGCAGTATTTT	CASSVLGLAGDTQYF
TRBJ1-2	-	TRBV6-5	-	TGTGCCAGCAGTTACTCGGGTGGCCAGGGGGGCTACACCTTC	CASSYSGGQGGYTF
TRBJ2-1	-	TRBV7-2	-	TGTGCCAGCAGCATAACCTCGGCGGTGAGCTCCTACAATGAGCAGTTCTTC	CASSITSAVSSYNEQFF
TRBJ2-3	TRBD1	TRBV6-7	-	TGTGCCAGCAGTTCGAAAGCGGACAGGGGGTATTTGGGGTTCGAATATACGCAGTATTTT	CASSSKADRGYLGFEYTQYF
TRBJ2-5	-	TRBV4-2	-	TGTGCCAGCAGCCAAGGTTTGGCGGGTGGGGTTCTACTCCAAGAGACCCAGTACTTC	CASSQGLAGGVLLQETQYF
TRBJ1-1	-	TRBV5-1	-	TGCGCCAGCAGCTTGGCCACAGGGATTGGGTACACTGAAGCTTTCTTT	CASSLATGIGYTEAFF
TRBJ2-3	TRBD2	TRBV5-1	once	TGCGCCAGCAGCTCGCTAGCGGGGCTGACAGATACGCAGTATTTT	CASSSLAGLTDTQYF
TRBJ1-6	-	TRBV11-2	-	TGTGCCAGCAGCTTAACTGCAGGCAGTGGAAATTCACCCCTCCACTTT	CASSLTAGSGNSPLHF
TRBJ1-1	-	TRBV7-9	-	TGTGCCAGCAGCTCATCCGGGACTAGGACTGAAGCTTTCTTT	CASSSSGTRTEAFF
TRBJ2-1	TRBD1	TRBV7-2	few	TGTGCCAGCAGCCTTAGACAGGGGAACAATGAGCAGTTCTTC	CASSLRQGNNEQFF
TRBJ2-5	TRBD2	TRBV6-5	-	TGTGCCAGCCGGCGGGGGGGCTACGAGACCCAGTACTTC	CASRRGGYETQYF
TRBJ1-2	-	TRBV5-1	-	TGCGCCAGCAGCTTGGGGGCGCCTACCTTC	CASSLGAPTF
TRBJ1-1	-	TRBV12-5	few	TGTGCTAGTGGTTTTCCAGGGCTGAACACTGAAGCTTTCTTT	CASGFPGLNTEAFF
TRBJ1-1	-	TRBV20-1	-	TGCAGTGCAGCATTTAACACTGAAGCTTTCTTT	CSAAFNTEAFF